This TCR beta chain was documented in a study of cytomegalovirus exposure and HLA in healthy donors. On the study more broadly: Most genotyped donors, over 70% of about 400, had Caucasian-associated genetic ancestry. Study-wide results and caveats: Several of the most significant clusters were apparently associated with common viral pathogens in a later analysis.

The CDR3 is 14 residues long. CDR1 SGHRS and CDR2 YFSETQ come from the germline V gene. V shed 2 bases, J shed 8 bases, and the junction held 5 bases outside the gene matches. On this clone: The target antigen is unknown.

The primer mix had 60 Vbeta and 13 Jbeta primers. Here immunoSEQ multiplex PCR was the method, and the copy in TCRdb shows in-frame clones only, minus some. The profile covers roughly 74,000 clones, with about four fifths appearing a single time and around 1.5% taken by the ten largest. The source of this sequence is a man aged 35-49 years in good health and CMV-seronegative. The chain recombines TRBV5-1 with TRBJ1-4; the match to TRBD1 covers 8 bases. The specimen was PBMCs. The DNA for the CDR3 is TGCGCCAGCAGCTTTGGACAGGGAGGGGAAAAACTGTTTTTT. This sequence encodes CASSFGQGGEKLFF.